The clone carrying this TCR beta chain was counted only a few times. This entry belongs to a study of patients and donors after allogeneic stem cell transplantation. TCRdb fed the RT-PCR reads into MiXCR, producing one record per CDR3 protein. In the table there are about 960,000 distinct CDR3 sequences, approximately 19% of which are singletons. V shed 3 bases and J 5 bases; nucleotides not matched to a gene: 3. The CDR3 totals 13 residues. The receptor was derived from a human donor who was either an allogeneic HSCT recipient or a stem cell or donor lymphocyte infusion donor (not recorded which). It is not recorded whose cells these are; they may come from a transplant donor. The rearrangement uses TRBV12-3 or TRBV12-4 and TRBJ2-7; 8 bases map to TRBD1. Sequenced: blood, either unsorted or a sorted T cell fraction (not recorded which). This CDR3 reads CASSFRGLNEQYF. The CDR3 region has the DNA TGTGCCAGCAGTTTCAGGGGGCTCAACGAGCAGTACTTC.